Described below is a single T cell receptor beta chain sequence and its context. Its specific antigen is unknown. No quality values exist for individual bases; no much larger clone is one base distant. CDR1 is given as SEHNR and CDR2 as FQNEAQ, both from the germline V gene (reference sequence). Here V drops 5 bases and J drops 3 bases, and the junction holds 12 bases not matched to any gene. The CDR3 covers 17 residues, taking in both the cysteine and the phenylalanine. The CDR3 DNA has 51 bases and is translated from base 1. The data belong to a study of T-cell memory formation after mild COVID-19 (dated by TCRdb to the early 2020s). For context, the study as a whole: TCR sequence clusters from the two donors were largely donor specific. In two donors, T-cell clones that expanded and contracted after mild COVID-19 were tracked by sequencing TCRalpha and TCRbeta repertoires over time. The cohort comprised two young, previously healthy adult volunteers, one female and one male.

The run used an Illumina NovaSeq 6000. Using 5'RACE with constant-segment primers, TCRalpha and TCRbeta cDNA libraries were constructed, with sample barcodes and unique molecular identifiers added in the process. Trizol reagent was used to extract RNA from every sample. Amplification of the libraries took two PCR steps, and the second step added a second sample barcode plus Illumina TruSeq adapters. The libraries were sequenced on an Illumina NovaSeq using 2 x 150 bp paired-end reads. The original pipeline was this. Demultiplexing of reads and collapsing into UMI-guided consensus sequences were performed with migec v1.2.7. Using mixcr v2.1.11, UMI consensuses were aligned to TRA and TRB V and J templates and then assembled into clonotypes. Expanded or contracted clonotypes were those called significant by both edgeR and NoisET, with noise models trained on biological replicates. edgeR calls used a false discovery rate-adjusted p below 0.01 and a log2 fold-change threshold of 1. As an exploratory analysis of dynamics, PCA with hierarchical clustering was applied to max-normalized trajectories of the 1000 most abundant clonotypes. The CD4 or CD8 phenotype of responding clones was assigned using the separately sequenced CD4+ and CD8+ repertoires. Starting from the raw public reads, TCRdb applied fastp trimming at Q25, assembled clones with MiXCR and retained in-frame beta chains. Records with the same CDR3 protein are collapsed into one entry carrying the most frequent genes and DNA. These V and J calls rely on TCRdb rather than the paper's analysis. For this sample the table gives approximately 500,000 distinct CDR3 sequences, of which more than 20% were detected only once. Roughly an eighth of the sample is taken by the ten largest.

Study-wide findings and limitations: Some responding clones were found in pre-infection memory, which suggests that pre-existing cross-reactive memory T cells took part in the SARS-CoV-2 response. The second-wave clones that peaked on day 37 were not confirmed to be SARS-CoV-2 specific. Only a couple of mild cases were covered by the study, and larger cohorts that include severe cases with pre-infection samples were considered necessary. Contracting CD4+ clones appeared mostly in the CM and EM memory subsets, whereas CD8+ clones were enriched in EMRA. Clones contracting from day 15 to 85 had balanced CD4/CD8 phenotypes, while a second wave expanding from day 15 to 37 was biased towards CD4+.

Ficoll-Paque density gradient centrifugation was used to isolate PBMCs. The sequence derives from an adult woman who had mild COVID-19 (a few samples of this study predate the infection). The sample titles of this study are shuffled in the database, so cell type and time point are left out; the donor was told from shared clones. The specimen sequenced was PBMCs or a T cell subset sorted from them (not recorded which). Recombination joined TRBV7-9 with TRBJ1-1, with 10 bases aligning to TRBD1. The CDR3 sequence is CASSPSTGGFRDTEAFF. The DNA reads TGTGCCAGCAGCCCATCGACAGGGGGCTTCAGGGACACTGAAGCTTTCTTT.